The clone carrying this T cell receptor beta chain was counted only a few times. Antigen specificity is unknown. The sample is drawn from a study of regulatory T cells in long-lasting Graves disease. Study-level information: Over 5 years of antithyroid drugs plus positive TSH receptor antibodies defined persistent Graves' disease.

Building the TCR beta libraries relied on iRepertoire HTBI primers, and CDR3 regions underwent Arm-PCR. TCRdb used MiXCR to reprocess the multiplex PCR reads, holding one entry per CDR3 protein. The table shows over 650,000 distinct CDR3 sequences, with around 32% occurring only once. Documented time point: persistent/refractory GD, antithyroid drugs over 5 years with positive TRAb. The TCR library was made from RNA extracted from PBMCs. The CDR3 is 14 amino acids. Germline CDR1 and CDR2: MNHEY and SVGAGI. Unmatched junction bases numbered 8, after V lost 4 bases and J lost 7 bases. Regarding the study as a whole: Favored gene segments in persistent disease were TRBV28, TRBJ1-2 and TRBJ2-5. Investigators studied peripheral blood only, not thyroid tissue.

J is TRBJ1-2 and V is TRBV6-5; 8 nucleotides align to TRBD1. The sequencing here drew on peripheral blood mononuclear cells (PBMCs), taken when the disease was refractory, from a patient treated with antithyroid drugs. The receptor was derived from a female donor with Graves disease. CDR3 DNA sequence: TGTGCCAGCAGTTCGTGGACAGGGAGGGGTGGCTACACCTTC. Its translation is CASSSWTGRGGYTF.